This is a list of T cell receptor beta chains from one sample in a study of cytomegalovirus exposure and HLA in healthy donors. Sequencing was performed with immunoSEQ multiplex PCR; in TCRdb, only in-frame clones are kept and a portion is missing. The sample shows fewer than 250,000 clones, 80% to 90% of them seen only once. Sequencing was performed on PBMCs. These receptors all come from a young man in good health and CMV-seronegative. Both conserved end residues are part of each CDR3. D genes are given only for firm matches. Not all rows give a size; the values are once, few, many and, for expanded clones, a class.

CDR3 protein	CDR3 DNA	clone size	CDR3 length	J gene	V gene	D gene
CASSLFSPGLAAGSYEQYF	TGCGCCAGCAGCTTGTTCTCTCCGGGACTAGCGGCAGGGTCCTACGAGCAGTACTTC	-	19	TRBJ2-7	TRBV5-1	TRBD2
CASSLGGLEAFF	TGTGCCAGCAGCTTGGGGGGCCTTGAAGCTTTCTTT	-	12	TRBJ1-1	TRBV5-8	-
CASSPRGQGSTDTQYF	TGTGCCAGCAGCCCCCGAGGACAGGGGAGCACAGATACGCAGTATTTT	-	16	TRBJ2-3	TRBV14	TRBD1
CAWGLGLRDGYTF	TGTGCCTGGGGTTTGGGGCTCCGGGATGGCTACACCTTC	few	13	TRBJ1-2	TRBV30	-
CASSSHREGETQYF	TGCGCCAGCAGCTCCCACAGGGAGGGAGAGACCCAGTACTTC	-	14	TRBJ2-5	TRBV5-1	-
CASSLFPPAPGQGYEQYF	TGCGCCAGCAGCTTGTTCCCACCAGCTCCGGGACAGGGCTACGAGCAGTACTTC	-	18	TRBJ2-7	TRBV5-1	TRBD1
CASSLGPGVGDSPLHF	TGTGCCAGCAGCTTAGGGCCAGGGGTCGGGGATTCACCCCTCCACTTT	-	16	TRBJ1-6	TRBV5-6	-
CASSRDFGNTIYF	TGTGCCAGCAGCCGGGACTTCGGAAACACCATATATTTT	-	13	TRBJ1-3	TRBV5-6	-
CASSFLGQDTDTQYF	TGCGCCAGCAGCTTCTTAGGACAGGACACAGATACGCAGTATTTT	-	15	TRBJ2-3	TRBV5-1	TRBD1
CASSRQGFTEAFF	TGTGCCAGCAGCAGACAGGGGTTCACTGAAGCTTTCTTT	-	13	TRBJ1-1	TRBV5-6	TRBD1
CASSLALTGGGELFF	TGTGCCAGCAGCTTGGCCCTGACAGGGGGCGGGGAGCTGTTTTTT	-	15	TRBJ2-2	TRBV5-4	TRBD1
CASGPETGAPGLEQYF	TGTGCTAGTGGTCCGGAGACAGGGGCTCCGGGGCTCGAGCAGTACTTC	-	16	TRBJ2-7	TRBV12-5	TRBD1
CASSLLPSLNYGYTF	TGTGCCAGCAGCTTACTTCCTAGCCTTAACTATGGCTACACCTTC	-	15	TRBJ1-2	TRBV7-2	-
CASSTPGTATYYGYTF	TGTGCCAGTAGTACCCCCGGGACAGCGACCTACTATGGCTACACCTTC	-	16	TRBJ1-2	TRBV19	TRBD1
CASSENSYNEQFF	TGTGCCAGCAGTGAAAACAGCTACAATGAGCAGTTCTTC	-	13	TRBJ2-1	TRBV2	-
CSVEGEANQPQHF	TGCAGCGTTGAAGGCGAAGCCAATCAGCCCCAGCATTTT	-	13	TRBJ1-5	TRBV29-1	-
CASSPGVAGGPLKTQYF	TGCGCCAGCAGCCCGGGGGTAGCGGGGGGGCCGTTAAAGACCCAGTACTTC	-	17	TRBJ2-5	TRBV4-3	TRBD2
CASSFPSPGNYEQYF	TGTGCCAGCAGTTTCCCATCCCCAGGGAACTACGAGCAGTACTTC	-	15	TRBJ2-7	TRBV28	-
CASSQDIYGDTQYF	TGTGCCAGCAGTCAGGACATTTATGGGGATACGCAGTATTTT	-	14	TRBJ2-3	TRBV6-5	-
CASGLLGPTYEQYF	TGTGCTAGTGGTTTGCTGGGGCCCACCTACGAGCAGTACTTC	-	14	TRBJ2-7	TRBV12-5	-
CASMRELVQYF	TGTGCCAGCATGAGGGAACTTGTGCAGTACTTC	-	11	TRBJ2-7	TRBV28	-
CASNTQGNTEAFF	TGTGCCAGCAACACACAGGGGAACACTGAAGCTTTCTTT	-	13	TRBJ1-1	TRBV5-6	-
CASSPGGGIGKLFF	TGTGCCAGCAGCCCGGGAGGGGGTATAGGAAAACTGTTTTTT	-	14	TRBJ1-4	TRBV11-2	-
CASSLTVNTEAFF	TGTGCCAGCAGCTTAACCGTGAACACTGAAGCTTTCTTT	few	13	TRBJ1-1	TRBV7-3	-
CASSLGTANTEAFF	TGTGCCAGCAGCTTAGGGACAGCCAACACTGAAGCTTTCTTT	-	14	TRBJ1-1	TRBV7-9	-
CAWGAGGTVEAFF	TGTGCCTGGGGGGCCGGTGGGACAGTCGAAGCTTTCTTT	few	13	TRBJ1-1	TRBV30	TRBD1
CASASGLAGAGYTDTQYF	TGTGCCAGCGCCTCGGGACTAGCGGGAGCGGGCTACACAGATACGCAGTATTTT	-	18	TRBJ2-3	TRBV27	TRBD2
CASRGQNYGYTF	TGTGCCAGCCGGGGACAGAACTATGGCTACACCTTC	-	12	TRBJ1-2	TRBV18	TRBD1
CATAARRGEGRYNEQFF	TGCGCCACAGCAGCCCGGCGGGGGGAGGGCAGATACAATGAGCAGTTCTTC	-	17	TRBJ2-1	TRBV10-2	TRBD2
CASSGGVTEKLFF	TGTGCCAGCAGCGGAGGTGTGACTGAAAAACTGTTTTTT	-	13	TRBJ1-4	TRBV6-1	-
CASSQDRMPENEQFF	TGTGCCAGCAGCCAAGACAGGATGCCAGAGAATGAGCAGTTCTTC	-	15	TRBJ2-1	TRBV4-2	-
CASSSDSVSTDTQYF	TGTGCCAGCAGCTCCGACAGCGTTAGCACAGATACGCAGTATTTT	-	15	TRBJ2-3	TRBV7-2	-
CASSPGDSMNTEAFF	TGCGCCAGCAGCCCAGGGGACAGTATGAACACTGAAGCTTTCTTT	once	15	TRBJ1-1	TRBV4-1	TRBD1
CASRLQGVETQYF	TGTGCCAGCAGGCTTCAGGGGGTGGAGACCCAGTACTTC	once	13	TRBJ2-5	TRBV6-1	TRBD1
CATDTGIDTEAFF	TGTGCCACCGATACAGGGATCGACACTGAAGCTTTCTTT	once	13	TRBJ1-1	TRBV14	-
CASSPIDSGDREQFF	TGTGCCAGCAGCCCGATCGATAGCGGGGATCGTGAGCAGTTCTTC	-	15	TRBJ2-1	TRBV5-6	TRBD2
CASSVAGGAGELFF	TGTGCCAGCAGCGTAGCTGGGGGCGCCGGGGAGCTGTTTTTT	-	14	TRBJ2-2	TRBV9	-
CASRTRTNQETQYF	TGTGCCAGCAGGACGAGGACTAACCAAGAGACCCAGTACTTC	-	14	TRBJ2-5	TRBV27	-
CASSVFADTQYF	TGTGCCAGCAGCGTCTTTGCAGATACGCAGTATTTT	-	12	TRBJ2-3	TRBV2	-
CASSVEETQYF	TGCGCCAGCAGCGTAGAAGAGACCCAGTACTTC	-	11	TRBJ2-5	TRBV5-1	-
CASSRRTSGNTDTQYF	TGCGCCAGCAGCCGCAGGACTAGCGGAAACACAGATACGCAGTATTTT	-	16	TRBJ2-3	TRBV4-3	TRBD2
CASSFYGSNTGELFF	TGTGCCAGCAGCTTCTACGGGAGTAACACCGGGGAGCTGTTTTTT	-	15	TRBJ2-2	TRBV5-4	-
CASSVAYEQYF	TGTGCCAGCAGTGTGGCATACGAGCAGTACTTC	-	11	TRBJ2-7	TRBV25-1	-
CASSLVGGQGMGEKLFF	TGTGCCAGCAGCTTAGTTGGAGGACAGGGGATGGGTGAAAAACTGTTTTTT	-	17	TRBJ1-4	TRBV7-9	TRBD1
CASSNPGVNYGYTF	TGTGCCAGCAGTAACCCCGGGGTGAACTATGGCTACACCTTC	-	14	TRBJ1-2	TRBV28	-
CASIKTAGNTIYF	TGTGCCAGCATTAAGACAGCGGGAAACACCATATATTTT	-	13	TRBJ1-3	TRBV28	-
CASRTRDWGYEQYF	TGTGCCAGCAGGACTCGGGACTGGGGGTACGAGCAGTACTTC	few	14	TRBJ2-7	TRBV6-1	-
CASSQYRGTGGYTF	TGTGCCAGCAGTCAATACAGGGGCACGGGGGGCTACACCTTC	-	14	TRBJ1-2	TRBV2	TRBD1
CASRRQGSGPDTQYF	TGTGCCAGCAGACGACAGGGGAGCGGCCCAGATACGCAGTATTTT	-	15	TRBJ2-3	TRBV6-5	TRBD1
CASSQHSTYEQYF	TGCGCCAGCAGCCAACACAGTACCTACGAGCAGTACTTC	few	13	TRBJ2-7	TRBV4-1	-
CASSLATSREQYF	TGTGCCAGCAGTTTGGCGACTTCCCGCGAGCAGTACTTC	once	13	TRBJ2-7	TRBV27	-
CASSYNDQETQYF	TGTGCCAGCAGCTACAACGATCAAGAGACCCAGTACTTC	-	13	TRBJ2-5	TRBV5-4	-
CAWSPPQRGAGYTF	TGTGCCTGGAGTCCACCGCAGCGGGGAGCTGGCTACACCTTC	-	14	TRBJ1-2	TRBV30	-
CASSQDRTSGNVEQFF	TGCGCCAGCAGCCAAGACCGGACTAGCGGGAACGTTGAGCAGTTCTTC	-	16	TRBJ2-1	TRBV4-1	TRBD2